The table lists the clone carrying this T cell receptor (beta chain) with a count of one. Its specificity is not known. Germline values: CDR1 MDHEN, CDR2 SYDVKM. This CDR3 comprises 15 residues. Trimming removed 7 bases at V and 6 bases at J, with 18 bases between. These data originate in a study of shared clonotypes between healthy human individuals. The overall study: Every donor yielded three CD4 naive, three CD4 memory, two CD8 naive and one CD8 memory plate. Study-level results: Sampling included only blood; tissue repertoires likely differ.

The investigators split CD4+ cells into a CD45RA+ naive subset and a CD45RA-negative memory subset. The protocol was immunoSEQ multiplex PCR, while the TCRdb copy is restricted to in-frame clones and leaves out a portion. This sample has some 790,000 clones, with 72% found just once. The sample consisted of memory CD4+ T cells sorted from blood. The subset: CD45RA-negative fraction. This chain connects TRBV28 to TRBJ1-4, with D unclear. The receptor's source is a woman aged 25 to 39 in good health. The CDR3 loop reads CASTSTAAGYEKLFF. CDR3 nucleotide sequence: TGTGCCAGCACTTCGACCGCGGCAGGCTATGAAAAACTGTTTTTT.